The 10 T cell receptor beta chains reported below all come from one sample, sequenced in a study of CD8 T cells in ankylosing spondylitis. TCRdb re-called the 5' RACE reads through MiXCR, storing one row per CDR3 protein. Of about 540,000 distinct CDR3 sequences listed, roughly an eighth were seen once; the top ten hold around 7%. Study-wide points: Several highly homologous variants made up a TCR beta motif, and this motif appeared characteristic of ankylosing spondylitis blood.

These receptors' targets are unknown. The material sequenced was blood, either unsorted or a sorted T cell fraction (not recorded which). The receptors were sampled from a male donor with ankylosing spondylitis.

This clonotype has a handful of counts. This chain uses TRBV2 with TRBJ2-7; D possibly matches TRBD1 or TRBD2 (5 bases each). Germline loops: CDR1 SNHLY, CDR2 FYNNEI. There are 12 residues in the CDR3. The V end lost 6 bases, the J end lost 6 bases, and 12 bases lay between the germline ends. The CDR3 coding sequence is TGTGCCAGCAGCGGGACCTCTCTCGAGCAGTACTTC. Protein sequence: CASSGTSLEQYF.

This clonotype was counted a few times. CDR3 in amino acids: CASSDLGTGSNEQFF. The CDR3 DNA follows: TGTGCCAGCAGTGATTTGGGGACAGGTAGTAATGAGCAGTTCTTC. The V call is TRBV28, the J call TRBJ2-1; 8 positions agree with TRBD1. The CDR3 has 15 amino acids. V was pared by 5 bases and J by 7 bases, with 10 bases of the junction left unmatched. Germline-derived CDR1 and CDR2 are MDHEN and SYDVKM.

This clonotype was found a few times. The V gene is TRBV20-1, the J gene TRBJ1-3; D not certain. This CDR3 is 15 amino acids long. Trimming removed 2 bases from V and 4 bases from J, with 15 bases in between. Germline V CDR1 and CDR2: DFQATT, SNEGSKA (reference sequence). CDR3 in amino acids: CSARREGSNGNTIYF. The DNA of the CDR3 is TGCAGTGCTAGACGGGAGGGCAGCAACGGAAACACCATATATTTT.

V is TRBV20-1 and J is TRBJ2-1, with 8 bases identical to TRBD2. Germline V gives CDR1 DFQATT, CDR2 SNEGSKA (reference sequence). V lost 3 bases to trimming and J lost 6 bases; unmatched junction nucleotides: 13. This CDR3 comprises 16 residues. The chain's CDR3 is CSARAPGRGSGNEQFF. CDR3 sequence (DNA): TGCAGTGCTAGGGCCCCCGGGAGGGGATCGGGCAATGAGCAGTTCTTC.

The chain joins TRBV20-1 to TRBJ1-5; D not certain. Trimming cost V 0 bases and J 7 bases, with 16 bases left between them. CDR1 is DFQATT, CDR2 SNEGSKA, per germline (reference sequence). This CDR3 has 15 amino acids. The CDR3 sequence is CSARDRPGKVQPQHF. The CDR3 region has the DNA TGCAGTGCTAGAGATCGTCCAGGAAAAGTCCAGCCCCAGCATTTT.

This clonotype was seen a handful of times. The chain couples TRBV5-6 to TRBJ2-1; D may be TRBD2 (7 bases). This CDR3 has 15 amino acids. Between the trimmed V and J ends, which lost 7 bases and 0 bases, there was a span of 14 bases. Germline assignment: CDR1 SGHDT and CDR2 YYEEEE. CDR3 amino acids: CASLRGGSSYNEQFF. Here the CDR3 DNA reads TGTGCCAGCTTGAGGGGGGGAAGCTCCTACAATGAGCAGTTCTTC.

This clonotype came up many times. The chain joins TRBV24-1 to TRBJ2-2; D is unclear. CDR1 is KGHDR and CDR2 is SFDVKD in the germline V gene. The CDR3 totals 16 residues. The V gene lost 3 bases and the J gene lost 8 bases, with 18 bases spanning the gap. CDR3 sequence: CATSDLRGTAAGELFF. The CDR3 coding sequence is TGTGCCACCAGTGATCTCCGAGGTACCGCGGCGGGGGAGCTGTTTTTT.

This clonotype was observed many times. This chain links TRBV29-1 with TRBJ2-1; 9 positions match TRBD2. V shed 6 bases, J shed 6 bases, and the junction held 21 bases outside the gene matches. In germline, CDR1 is SQVTM, CDR2 ANQGSEA. CDR3 length: 18 amino acids. The CDR3 DNA sequence: TGCAGCGTAAGACTAGCGGAAACGACACTCTCTTTTTTCAATGAGCAGTTCTTC. Its translation: CSVRLAETTLSFFNEQFF.

The chain has TRBV9 and TRBJ2-1; 7 bases are a match to TRBD2. This CDR3 is 15 amino acids long. Germline V lookup: CDR1 SGDLS, CDR2 YYNGEE. Unmatched junction bases numbered 3, after V lost 3 bases and J lost 0 bases. Here the CDR3 reads CASSGTSASYNEQFF. The CDR3 coding sequence is TGTGCCAGCAGCGGCACTAGCGCCTCCTACAATGAGCAGTTCTTC.

This clonotype has more than one count but fewer than ten. The chain combines TRBV3-1 with TRBJ2-7; D is unclear. Trimming removed 0 bases at V and 6 bases at J, with 9 bases between. The CDR3 spans 13 residues. Per germline, CDR1 LGHDT and CDR2 YNNKEL (reference sequence). In DNA, the CDR3 is TGTGCCAGCAGCCAAGAGGTGGTTTCCGAGCAGTACTTC. This gives the protein CASSQEVVSEQYF.